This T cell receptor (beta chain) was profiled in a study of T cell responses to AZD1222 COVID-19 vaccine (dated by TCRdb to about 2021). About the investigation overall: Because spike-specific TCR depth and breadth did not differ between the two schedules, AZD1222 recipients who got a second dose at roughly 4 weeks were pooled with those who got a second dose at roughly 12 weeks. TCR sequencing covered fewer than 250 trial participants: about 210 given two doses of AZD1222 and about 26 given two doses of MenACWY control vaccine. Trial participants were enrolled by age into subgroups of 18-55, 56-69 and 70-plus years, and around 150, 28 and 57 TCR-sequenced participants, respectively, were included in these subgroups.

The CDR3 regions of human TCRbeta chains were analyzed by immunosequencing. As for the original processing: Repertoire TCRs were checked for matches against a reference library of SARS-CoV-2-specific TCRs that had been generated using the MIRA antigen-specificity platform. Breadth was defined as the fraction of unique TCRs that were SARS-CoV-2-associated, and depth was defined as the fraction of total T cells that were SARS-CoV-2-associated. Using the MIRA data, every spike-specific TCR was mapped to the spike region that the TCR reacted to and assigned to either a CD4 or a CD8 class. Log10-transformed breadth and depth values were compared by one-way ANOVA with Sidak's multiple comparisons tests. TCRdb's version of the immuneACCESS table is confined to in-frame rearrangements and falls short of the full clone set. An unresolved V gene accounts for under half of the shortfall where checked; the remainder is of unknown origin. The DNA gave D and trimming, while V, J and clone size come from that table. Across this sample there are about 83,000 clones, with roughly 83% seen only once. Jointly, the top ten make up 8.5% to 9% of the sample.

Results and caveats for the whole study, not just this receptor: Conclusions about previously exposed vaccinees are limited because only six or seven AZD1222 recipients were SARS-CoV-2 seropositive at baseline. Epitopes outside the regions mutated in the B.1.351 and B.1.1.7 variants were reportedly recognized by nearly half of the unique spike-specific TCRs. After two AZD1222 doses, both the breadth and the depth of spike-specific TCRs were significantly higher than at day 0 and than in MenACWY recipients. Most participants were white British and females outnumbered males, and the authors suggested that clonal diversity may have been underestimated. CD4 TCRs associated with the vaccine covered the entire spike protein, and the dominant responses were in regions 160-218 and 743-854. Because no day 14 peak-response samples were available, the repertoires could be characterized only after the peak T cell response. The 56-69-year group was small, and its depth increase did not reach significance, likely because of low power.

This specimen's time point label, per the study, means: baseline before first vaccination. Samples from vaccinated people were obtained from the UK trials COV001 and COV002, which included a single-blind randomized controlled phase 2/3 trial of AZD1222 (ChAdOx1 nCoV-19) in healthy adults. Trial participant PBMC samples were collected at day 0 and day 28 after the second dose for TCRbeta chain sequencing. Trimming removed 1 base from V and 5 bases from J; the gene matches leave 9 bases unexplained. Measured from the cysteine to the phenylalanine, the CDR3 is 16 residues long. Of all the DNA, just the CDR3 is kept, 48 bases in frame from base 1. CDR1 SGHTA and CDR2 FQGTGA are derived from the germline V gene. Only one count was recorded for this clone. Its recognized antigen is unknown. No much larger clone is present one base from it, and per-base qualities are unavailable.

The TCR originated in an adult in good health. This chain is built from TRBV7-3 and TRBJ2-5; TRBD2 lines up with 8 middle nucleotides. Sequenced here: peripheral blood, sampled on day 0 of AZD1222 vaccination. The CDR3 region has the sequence CASSLNPAGVAETQYF. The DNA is TGTGCCAGCAGCTTAAATCCAGCGGGAGTCGCGGAGACCCAGTACTTC.